These 21 T cell receptor beta chains share one sample of origin, sequenced in a study of blood T cells in healthy people across ages. A J-beta primer mix and a sample-barcoded 5' primer were used in a second PCR of roughly 6 to 11 cycles. Each CDR3 protein is one row after TCRdb ran MiXCR on the 5' RACE reads. The table lists 650,000 to 1,000,000 distinct CDR3 sequences, roughly 35% of them singletons. Sequencing was carried out using blood. These receptors were collected from a young man in good health.

There are a few counts of this clonotype. This rearrangement joins TRBV10-3 to TRBJ1-1; tentative D call: TRBD1 (5 bases). The germline CDR1 and CDR2 sequences are ENHRY and SYGVKD. V lost 8 bases and J 1 base, leaving 11 bases between the germline ends. The CDR3 sequence is 13 residues long. CDR3 sequence: CAIGGTGNTEAFF. CDR3 DNA sequence: TGTGCCATCGGTGGGACGGGGAACACTGAAGCTTTCTTT.

The J gene is TRBJ2-3, the V gene TRBV6-2 or TRBV6-3; possibly TRBD1 or TRBD2 for D (5 bases each). V was cut by 2 bases and J by 5 bases, with 17 bases left in between. Germline lookup yields CDR1 MNHEY and CDR2 SVGEGT. This CDR3 contains 16 residues. The CDR3: CASSYAVGDAGDTQYF. The CDR3 DNA sequence: TGTGCCAGCAGTTACGCGGTTGGGGACGCAGGAGATACGCAGTATTTT.

In its sample, this clonotype was seen a few times. The chain employs TRBV5-1 and TRBJ2-1; 10 nucleotides align to TRBD1. This CDR3 has 14 amino acids. Looked up from germline, CDR1 is SGHRS and CDR2 is YFSETQ. Trimming removed 4 bases from V and 4 bases from J; junction bases left unmatched: 2. The CDR3 loop is CASSVGQGYNEQFF. CDR3 in DNA: TGCGCCAGCAGCGTGGGACAGGGGTACAATGAGCAGTTCTTC.

The chain joins TRBV18 to TRBJ1-2; TRBD1 matches at 9 bases. From germline, CDR1 is KGHSH and CDR2 LQKENI. This CDR3 is 14 amino acids long. V shed 3 bases and J 7 bases; nucleotides not matched to a gene: 6. The DNA for the CDR3 is TGTGCCAGCTCACCGCCGACAGGGGGAAGTGGCTACACCTTC. Amino acid sequence: CASSPPTGGSGYTF. The variable domain in full, completed from reference TRBV18 and TRBJ1-2, reads NAGVMQNPRHLVRRRGQEARLRCSPMKGHSHVYWYRQLPEEGLKFMVYLQKENIIDESGMPKERFSAEFPKEGPSILRIQQVVRGDSAAYFCASSPPTGGSGYTFGSGTRLTVV.

The chain couples TRBV7-9 to TRBJ2-5; D is perhaps TRBD2 (6 bases). Germline V gives CDR1 SEHNR, CDR2 FQNEAQ (reference sequence). Trimming removed 2 bases from V and 4 bases from J, with 17 bases in between. This CDR3 region has 16 residues. CDR3 residues: CASSLIGQEGRETQYF. CDR3 nucleotide sequence: TGTGCCAGCAGCTTAATCGGTCAGGAGGGGAGAGAGACCCAGTACTTC.

The chain uses TRBV29-1 and TRBJ2-5, with 9 bases fitting TRBD2. CDR3 size: 15 residues. Trimming removed 6 bases from V and 5 bases from J; junction bases left unmatched: 13. Germline CDR1 SQVTM, CDR2 ANQGSEA. This CDR3 is CSVEGTSRLGETQYF. DNA of the CDR3: TGCAGCGTAGAGGGGACTAGCCGTCTGGGGGAGACCCAGTACTTC.

This clonotype was counted at least ten times. The chain couples TRBV7-2 to TRBJ2-7, with D unclear. The V gene's germline CDR1 is SGHTA and CDR2 FQGNSA. Trimming cost V 5 bases and J 3 bases, with 14 bases left between them. This CDR3 spans 14 amino acids. In DNA, the CDR3 is TGTGCCAGCAGCCTCACTTATAAACTCTACGAGCAGTACTTC. Translated: CASSLTYKLYEQYF. The whole variable domain, filled in from reference TRBV7-2 and TRBJ2-7, reads GAGVSQSPSNKVTEKGKDVELRCDPISGHTALYWYRQSLGQGLEFLIYFQGNSAPDKSGLPSDRFSAERTGGSVSTLTIQRTQQEDSAVYLCASSLTYKLYEQYFGPGTRLTVT.

This rearrangement joins TRBV5-1 to TRBJ2-1; D is uncertain. Deletions cut 4 bases from V and 7 bases from J, with 21 bases between. Germline values: CDR1 SGHRS, CDR2 YFSETQ. The CDR3 contains 16 residues. The CDR3 sequence: CASSRSPPLIENEQFF. The CDR3 coding sequence is TGCGCCAGCAGCCGATCGCCCCCACTAATAGAAAATGAGCAGTTCTTC.

The rearrangement links TRBV29-1 to TRBJ2-1, with D perhaps matching TRBD1 (6 bases). V lost 4 bases, J lost 6 bases, and 19 bases lay in between. The CDR3 is 15 amino acids. The germline gives CDR1 SQVTM, CDR2 ANQGSEA. The CDR3 loop reads CSVVGGRGTGNEQFF. The CDR3 region has the DNA TGCAGCGTTGTTGGTGGCAGGGGTACCGGCAATGAGCAGTTCTTC.

Many counts were recorded for this clonotype. The chain couples TRBV7-2 to TRBJ2-3; D might be TRBD2 (5 bases). The ends were cut back, 1 base at V and 3 bases at J, with 8 bases in the middle. This CDR3 has 14 amino acids. Germline CDR1 reads SGHTA; CDR2 reads FQGNSA. The CDR3 bases are TGTGCCAGCAGCTTAGGAGCGGTGACAGATACGCAGTATTTT. This translates into CASSLGAVTDTQYF.

The CDR3 is CASSLEGGISEAFF. In DNA, the CDR3 is TGTGCCAGCAGCTTAGAGGGGGGGATTTCCGAAGCTTTCTTT. The chain links TRBV7-2 to TRBJ1-1; possible D gene TRBD1, 6 bases. V lost 1 base to trimming and J lost 8 bases, with 14 bases between them. CDR3 length: 14 residues. The V gene's germline CDR1 is SGHTA and CDR2 FQGNSA.

This clonotype occurred a few times. The V call is TRBV6-2 or TRBV6-3, the J call TRBJ2-5; TRBD2 matches at 7 bases. Looked up from germline, CDR1 is MNHEY and CDR2 is SVGEGT. This CDR3 region has 16 residues. The V gene end was trimmed by 1 base and the J gene end by 2 bases; junction bases not matched to a gene: 7. The CDR3: CASSYFRDYNQETQYF. The CDR3, as DNA: TGTGCCAGCAGTTACTTCCGGGACTATAATCAAGAGACCCAGTACTTC.

The rearrangement joins TRBV4-1 to TRBJ1-1; D is uncertain. The CDR3 totals 15 residues. The germline CDR1 and CDR2 sequences are MGHRA and YSYEKL. Trimming took 4 bases from V and 3 from J, leaving 15 bases between them. The CDR3 bases are TGCGCCAGCAGCCGGACGGGAGCTAGGGACACTGAAGCTTTCTTT. As protein: CASSRTGARDTEAFF.

This clonotype showed up many times. J is TRBJ2-1 and V is TRBV5-8; D is possibly TRBD2 (6 bases). Trimming left V 4 bases short and J 0 bases short, with 14 bases between. CDR1 is SGHTS and CDR2 is YDEGEE in the germline V gene. The CDR3 consists of 16 residues. CDR3 DNA: TGTGCCAGCAGCGTCCACCCGGGACTCTCCTACAATGAGCAGTTCTTC. This sequence encodes CASSVHPGLSYNEQFF.

This clonotype was counted only a few times. The chain joins TRBV20-1 to TRBJ2-7; 10 bases fit TRBD1. CDR1 DFQATT and CDR2 SNEGSKA come from the germline V gene (reference sequence). The CDR3 runs to 15 residues. V dropped 1 base and J dropped 2; count of bases not matched to a gene: 5. CDR3 amino acids: CSARADRGSPYEQYF. In nucleotides, the CDR3 is TGCAGTGCTAGAGCGGACAGGGGGTCTCCCTACGAGCAGTACTTC.

A single count supports this clonotype. The chain employs TRBV20-1 and TRBJ1-1, with unresolved D. Looked up from germline, CDR1 is DFQATT and CDR2 is SNEGSKA (reference sequence). The V end lost 4 bases, the J end lost 1 base, and 13 bases lay between the germline ends. The CDR3 contains 14 residues. CDR3 protein: CSAIIPAENTEAFF. The CDR3 DNA follows: TGCAGTGCTATAATCCCGGCCGAGAACACTGAAGCTTTCTTT.

This clonotype occurred a few times. The rearrangement joins TRBV3-1 to TRBJ2-1; 7 positions match TRBD1. V shed 1 base and J 8 bases; nucleotides not matched to a gene: 8. Germline V gives CDR1 LGHDT, CDR2 YNNKEL (reference sequence). The CDR3 contains 15 residues. CDR3 nucleotide sequence: TGTGCCAGCAGCCAAGCCCAGGGGGTTCGGGATGAGCAGTTCTTC. This encodes CASSQAQGVRDEQFF.

The table lists this clonotype with many counts. This chain joins TRBV7-6 and TRBJ1-5; D not certain. This CDR3 comprises 14 residues. The V end lost 1 base, the J end lost 4 bases, and 8 bases lay between the germline ends. Per the germline V gene, CDR1 is SGHVS and CDR2 is FNYEAQ. CDR3 in amino acids: CASSLEAGNQPQHF. In DNA, the CDR3 is TGTGCCAGCAGCTTAGAAGCAGGTAATCAGCCCCAGCATTTT.

The CDR3 region is CSAASVNSPYNEQYF. The CDR3 DNA is TGCAGTGCGGCGTCTGTGAACTCCCCCTACAATGAGCAGTACTTC. V is TRBV20-1 and J is TRBJ2-1; D is undetermined. Gene TRBJ2-7 matches the end of the DNA better, so the J call may be wrong. CDR3 length: 15 residues. CDR1 is DFQATT, CDR2 SNEGSKA, per germline (reference sequence).

This chain links TRBV7-3 with TRBJ2-2; D tentatively fits TRBD1 or TRBD2 (6 bases each). The germline V gene has CDR1 SGHTA and CDR2 FQGTGA. Deletions cut 5 bases from V and 1 base from J, with 14 bases between. There are 16 residues in the CDR3. The CDR3 here is CASSPLGGQNTGELFF. For the CDR3, the DNA is TGTGCCAGCAGCCCTCTGGGGGGACAGAACACCGGGGAGCTGTTTTTT.

This clonotype was seen a handful of times. This rearrangement joins TRBV7-3 to TRBJ2-5; D is uncertain. V was clipped by 3 bases and J by 2 bases, with 7 bases between them. This CDR3 is 13 amino acids long. CDR1 SGHTA and CDR2 FQGTGA come from the germline V gene. CDR3 amino acids: CASSFNRQETQYF. The CDR3 nucleotides are TGTGCCAGCAGCTTTAACCGGCAAGAGACCCAGTACTTC.